This T cell receptor (beta chain) emerged from a study of regulatory T cells in long-lasting Graves disease (dated by TCRdb to about 2021). With respect to the entire study: Persistent Graves' disease meant more than 5 years of antithyroid drug treatment with TSH receptor autoantibodies that stayed positive. This study used TCR sequencing and RNA sequencing of peripheral blood to compare persistent Graves' disease patients against newly diagnosed Graves' disease patients. A total of around 33 samples were covered by TCR sequencing, comprising about 13 persistent and roughly 20 newly diagnosed Graves' disease patients. Persistent Graves' disease patients in the clinical cohort had taken antithyroid drugs for about 10.3 years on average. The study was registered as a clinical trial and conducted in China.

This clonotype came up once. Its antigen is unknown. No qualities accompany the bases; no much larger clone lies one base away. Weak support is all one read offers. The method was multiplex PCR. Sequencing took place on an Illumina HiSeq 4000. TCR beta libraries were built with iRepertoire HTBI primers and Arm-PCR amplification of CDR3 regions. Gel purification was performed on PCR products prior to sequencing. As for the authors' bioinformatics: Gene usage analysis of CDR3 amino acid clonotypes used the 62 TRBV and some 15 TRBJ segments found across samples. Filtered high-quality paired reads were merged into contigs using COPE and FqMerger. BLAST was used to align contigs to IMGT TRBV, TRBD and TRBJ reference genes, and CDR3 was defined according to IMGT. Any clonotype with a frequency above 0.1% was classified as a highly expanded clone. Shannon entropy served as the measure of repertoire diversity, while the Gini coefficient captured V-J evenness. A clonotype found in more than one individual was treated as public. Starting from the raw public reads, TCRdb applied fastp trimming at Q25, assembled clones with MiXCR and retained in-frame beta chains. Rows matching on CDR3 protein sequence are summarized as one entry with the most common DNA and genes. These V and J calls originate from TCRdb's pipeline instead of the authors' own analysis. This sample holds a few hundred thousand distinct CDR3 sequences; around 23% were observed only once. Over 11% of the sample comes from the top ten.

Beyond this particular receptor, the publication reports: Lower TCR Shannon entropy and fewer highly expanded clones were observed in persistent Graves' disease patients than in newly diagnosed patients, which suggested clonal expansion. TRBV28, TRBJ1-2 and TRBJ2-5 were preferentially used in persistent disease, while TRBV20-1 and TRBJ2-1 were favored in newly diagnosed disease. Patients with persistent disease shared more public clonotypes (fewer than 3,000) than newly diagnosed patients did (more than 900). The authors noted that the small sample size was a limitation that may lower accuracy. Peripheral blood alone was examined, since thyroid tissue, which constituted the primary lesion, could not be accessed. Only the TCR beta chain was sequenced and analyzed.

From a lookup of the germline V gene, CDR1 and CDR2 are SNHLY and FYNNEI. CDR3 length: 14 amino acids, cysteine to phenylalanine. Of the read, only the CDR3 DNA is kept; its 42 bases are in frame from base 1. The junction shows trimming of 6 bases on V and 2 bases on J, and the gene matches do not reach 4 bases of it. Explained via the paper, the time point label denotes: persistent/refractory GD, antithyroid drugs over 5 years with positive TRAb. RNA was extracted from PBMCs in TRIzol for both TCR sequencing and RNA sequencing. Graves' disease was diagnosed according to American Thyroid Association guidelines. Patients were recruited from an endocrinology department in Xi'an, China. Each patient gave about 9.1 milliliters of peripheral blood, collected in an EDTA anticoagulant tube. PBMCs were isolated by Ficoll Paque Plus density gradient separation without further T cell sorting. An Agilent 2100 Bioanalyzer and agarose gel were used to assess RNA quality, and a NanoDrop 2000 was used to measure RNA concentration.

The rearrangement combines TRBV2 with TRBJ2-3, and 8 junctional nucleotides match TRBD1. The sequenced sample was peripheral blood mononuclear cells (PBMCs), obtained when the disease was refractory, from a patient treated with antithyroid drugs. The receptor's source is a female donor with Graves disease. The CDR3 protein sequence reads: CASRPGQATDTQYF. The DNA is as follows: TGTGCCAGCAGACCGGGACAGGCCACAGATACGCAGTATTTT. Supplemented by the reference TRBV2 and TRBJ2-3 proteins around the CDR3, the complete variable domain is EPEVTQTPSHQVTQMGQEVILRCVPISNHLYFYWYRQILGQKVEFLVSFYNNEISEKSEIFDDQFSVERPDGSNFTLKIRSTKLEDSAMYFCASRPGQATDTQYFGPGTRLTVL.